A single sample is the source of the 19 T cell receptor beta chains below, sequenced in a study of Ad26.COV2.S vaccination and SARS-CoV-2 variants. Treatment noted: roughly 20 received Ad26.COV2.S at low or high dose, single or two shots; a few received placebo; per-sample allocation not given. On day 63 after the first injection, vaccine and placebo recipients gave samples. Produced via immunoSEQ multiplex PCR; TCRdb's table is partial and in-frame only. The sample holds about 440,000 clones; around 90% are singletons and the top ten take roughly 4%. The source was peripheral blood, collected in a trial of Ad26.COV2.S vaccine versus placebo. The receptors derive from a person between 18 and 65 years old who received the Ad26.COV2.S COVID-19 vaccine or a placebo.

The chain couples TRBV7-2 to TRBJ1-2; possibly TRBD1 for D (5 bases). The V and J ends lost 5 bases and 8 bases respectively, with 15 bases between them. This CDR3 is built from 13 residues. Germline V gene data show CDR1 as SGHTA and CDR2 as FQGNSA. This CDR3 is CASSAGADLGYTF. CDR3 coding DNA: TGTGCCAGCAGCGCCGGGGCCGACCTAGGCTACACCTTC.

The V and J genes are TRBV19 and TRBJ2-1; TRBD2 matches at 11 bases. V lost 3 bases to trimming and J lost 2 bases; unmatched junction nucleotides: 15. The CDR3 extends over 20 amino acids. Germline V gene data show CDR1 as LNHDA and CDR2 as SQIVND (reference sequence). CDR3 region: CASSIMHGTSGDPTYNEQFF. CDR3 nucleotide sequence: TGTGCCAGTAGTATTATGCACGGGACTAGCGGAGACCCCACCTACAATGAGCAGTTCTTC.

The table lists this clone with a count of one. This sequence joins TRBV6-2 or TRBV6-3 and TRBJ1-1; D gene ambiguous. The length of the CDR3 is 19 residues. Germline assignment: CDR1 MNHEY and CDR2 SVGEGT. The V end lost 0 bases, the J end lost 0 bases, and 20 bases lay between the germline ends. CDR3 in amino acids: CASSYSVRSTNNMNTEAFF. For the CDR3, the DNA is TGTGCCAGCAGTTACTCGGTCAGATCCACCAATAATATGAACACTGAAGCTTTCTTT.

This sequence joins TRBV28 and TRBJ2-3, with 8 bases identical to TRBD2. This CDR3 has 15 amino acids. J gave up 4 bases and V 6 bases, and 9 bases lay outside the gene matches. Per germline, CDR1 MDHEN and CDR2 SYDVKM. This CDR3 reads CASSISGMGADTQYF. CDR3 bases: TGTGCCAGCAGCATTAGCGGGATGGGGGCAGATACGCAGTATTTT.

The chain has TRBV29-1 and TRBJ2-6; D is ambiguous. The V end lost 0 bases, the J end lost 1 base, and 16 bases lay between the germline ends. Germline CDR1 is SQVTM and CDR2 is ANQGSEA. The CDR3 contains 18 residues. CDR3 bases: TGCAGCGTTGAAGAGTGGGCCGATAAACTATCTGGGGCCAACGTCCTGACTTTC. Its protein is CSVEEWADKLSGANVLTF.

The chain recombines TRBV7-9 with TRBJ2-7, with TRBD1 matching over 9 bases. CDR3 length: 14 amino acids. Germline V lookup: CDR1 SEHNR, CDR2 FQNEAQ (reference sequence). Germline trimming cut 5 bases from V and 4 bases from J; bases unmatched to any gene: 6. The CDR3 DNA sequence: TGTGCCAGCAGCGGGACAGGGCTTTCTTACGAGCAGTACTTC. Residues: CASSGTGLSYEQYF.

The chain uses TRBV20-1 and TRBJ1-2; 7 bases align to TRBD1. V dropped 3 bases and J dropped 6; count of bases not matched to a gene: 10. CDR3 size: 14 residues. Per germline, CDR1 DFQATT and CDR2 SNEGSKA (reference sequence). The CDR3 coding sequence is TGCAGTGCTAGTCGGGAGGGGGCTGTAGATGGCTACACCTTC. It encodes CSASREGAVDGYTF.

The count of this clone is one. The chain is built from TRBV7-9 and TRBJ2-1, with 8 bases identical to TRBD2. Germline CDR1 and CDR2: SEHNR and FQNEAQ (reference sequence). This CDR3 is 16 amino acids long. V trimming: 5 bases; J trimming: 2 bases; junction bases outside the gene matches: 8. The CDR3 here is CASSPKAGEAYNEQFF. The DNA for the CDR3 is TGTGCCAGCAGCCCAAAAGCGGGAGAGGCCTACAATGAGCAGTTCTTC.

The chain joins TRBV15 to TRBJ2-1; D ambiguous. The V gene lost 5 bases and the J gene lost 4 bases, with 15 bases spanning the gap. CDR1 is LNHNV, CDR2 YYDKDF, per germline (reference sequence). The CDR3 covers 15 residues. Here the CDR3 DNA reads TGTGCCACCAGCTCACTGGGTCCCTTTTACAATGAGCAGTTCTTC. Encoded protein: CATSSLGPFYNEQFF.

The rearrangement links TRBV7-2 to TRBJ2-3; D not certain. Between the trimmed V and J ends, which lost 5 bases and 1 base, there was a span of 16 bases. In germline, CDR1 is SGHTA, CDR2 FQGNSA. The CDR3 has 16 residues. CDR3 loop: CASSPHQATRTDTQYF. As DNA, the CDR3 is TGTGCCAGCAGCCCCCACCAAGCGACCCGCACAGATACGCAGTATTTT.

This clone was detected only once. The CDR3 region has the DNA TGTGCCATCAGTGAAGGGGGAGGATACACCTACGAGCAGTACTTC. Translating it yields CAISEGGGYTYEQYF. The genes are TRBV10-3 and TRBJ2-7; D is perhaps TRBD1 or TRBD2 (6 bases each). From germline, CDR1 is ENHRY and CDR2 SYGVKD. The CDR3 loop spans 15 amino acids. V was clipped by 3 bases and J by 2 bases, with 14 bases between them.

V gene TRBV24-1 combines with J gene TRBJ2-2, with 10 bases fitting TRBD2. CDR1 is KGHDR, CDR2 SFDVKD, per germline. The J segment lost 0 bases and the V segment lost 3 bases, leaving 3 bases of the junction unmatched. There are 17 residues in the CDR3. CDR3 sequence: CATSDPGLATNTGELFF. In DNA form, the CDR3 reads TGTGCCACCAGTGATCCGGGACTAGCGACGAACACCGGGGAGCTGTTTTTT.

The chain carries TRBV5-6 and TRBJ2-5; either TRBD1 or TRBD2 may supply D (5 bases each). V shed 4 bases and J shed 3 bases, with 22 bases lying between them. The CDR3 consists of 17 residues. Germline V lookup: CDR1 SGHDT, CDR2 YYEEEE. The CDR3 region is CASSLGELRLAKETQYF. CDR3 coding DNA: TGTGCCAGCAGCCTGGGGGAGTTGCGATTGGCCAAAGAGACCCAGTACTTC.

This chain uses TRBV5-1 with TRBJ2-2; D is ambiguous. The CDR3 is 13 residues long. The V end lost 4 bases, the J end lost 4 bases, and 8 bases lay between the germline ends. The germline CDR1 and CDR2 sequences are SGHRS and YFSETQ. The CDR3 reads CASSPSSTGELFF. CDR3 coding DNA: TGCGCCAGCAGCCCGAGCAGCACCGGGGAGCTGTTTTTT. The variable domain in full, with the rest retrieved from reference TRBV5-1 and TRBJ2-2, is KAGVTQTPRYLIKTRGQQVTLSCSPISGHRSVSWYQQTPGQGLQFLFEYFSETQRNKGNFPGRFSGRQFSNSRSEMNVSTLELGDSALYLCASSPSSTGELFFGEGSRLTVL.

The genes are TRBV18 and TRBJ2-1, with 7 bases that match TRBD2. The CDR3 runs to 12 residues. V was pared by 6 bases and J by 8 bases, with 4 bases of the junction left unmatched. From germline, CDR1 is KGHSH and CDR2 LQKENI. The CDR3 protein is CASSWEGHEQFF. Here the CDR3 DNA reads TGTGCCAGCTCCTGGGAGGGGCATGAGCAGTTCTTC.

The chain couples TRBV5-1 to TRBJ2-3; 8 bases align to TRBD1. Germline values: CDR1 SGHRS, CDR2 YFSETQ. The CDR3 runs 14 residues. V was clipped by 0 bases and J by 6 bases; unmatched bases: 3. The CDR3 coding sequence is TGCGCCAGCAGCTTGGGACAGGGGTTCGATACGCAGTATTTT. This translates into CASSLGQGFDTQYF.

This clone was seen a few times. V is TRBV5-4 and J is TRBJ2-2, with TRBD1 matching 11 bases. The CDR3 contains 16 residues. The trim removed 0 bases at V and 6 bases at J, leaving 4 bases unmatched. The V gene's germline CDR1 is SGHNT and CDR2 YYREEE (reference sequence). In DNA, the CDR3 is TGTGCCAGCAGCTTGGGGACAGGGGGCGCAGCCGGGGAGCTGTTTTTT. Translated: CASSLGTGGAAGELFF.

A single count supports this clone. V and J are TRBV7-9 and TRBJ2-7; possibly TRBD1 for D (5 bases). The ends were cut back, 6 bases at V and 2 bases at J, with 11 bases in the middle. CDR1 SEHNR and CDR2 FQNEAQ come from the germline V gene (reference sequence). The CDR3 extends over 13 amino acids. CDR3 residues: CASSTDIPYEQYF. Written as DNA, the CDR3 is TGTGCCAGCAGTACGGACATCCCCTACGAGCAGTACTTC.

V gene TRBV5-1 combines with J gene TRBJ1-6; maybe TRBD1 (6 bases). The germline V and J ends were trimmed by 5 bases and 8 bases, with 17 bases remaining between them. The CDR3 loop spans 15 amino acids. The germline V gene has CDR1 SGHRS and CDR2 YFSETQ. As DNA, the CDR3 is TGCGCCAGCAGTTACGACAGAGGGGGTGATTCACCCCTCCACTTT. As protein: CASSYDRGGDSPLHF. Complete variable domain (other parts from reference TRBV5-1 and TRBJ1-6): KAGVTQTPRYLIKTRGQQVTLSCSPISGHRSVSWYQQTPGQGLQFLFEYFSETQRNKGNFPGRFSGRQFSNSRSEMNVSTLELGDSALYLCASSYDRGGDSPLHFGNGTRLTVT.